These 28 T cell receptor beta chains were sequenced from one sample in a study of beta chain features in type 1 diabetes. Expressed TCRB transcripts were sequenced because the isolated RNA had all been reverse transcribed beforehand. The protocol was immunoSEQ multiplex PCR, while the TCRdb copy is restricted to in-frame clones and leaves out a portion. The sample has some 500,000 clones; more than 9.5% are singletons. The sequenced material came from naive CD4+ T cells from blood. Receptor source: a woman under 30 in good health.

This clone showed up just a few times. The V gene is TRBV18, the J gene TRBJ1-2; 7 nucleotides agree with TRBD1. The junction had 3 bases not matched to a gene; V was cut back by 6 bases and J by 2 bases. The CDR3 contains 13 residues. From germline, CDR1 is KGHSH and CDR2 LQKENI. In DNA, the CDR3 is TGTGCCAGCTCGATGACAGGGAACTATGGCTACACCTTC. Protein: CASSMTGNYGYTF.

This clone was recorded a few times. The rearrangement joins TRBV12-5 to TRBJ2-2; 7 bases map to TRBD2. Trimming at V came to 5 bases and at J to 0 bases, leaving 15 bases not matched to a gene. Germline lookup yields CDR1 LGHNT and CDR2 FRNRAP. CDR3 length: 19 amino acids. The CDR3 coding sequence is TGTGCTAGTGGTCAGAGCGGGAAGAACTCATGGGCGAACACCGGGGAGCTGTTTTTT. Amino acid sequence: CASGQSGKNSWANTGELFF.

This clone was picked up a small number of times. This chain uses TRBV30 with TRBJ2-5; possible D gene TRBD2, 6 bases. Germline CDR1 reads GTSNPN; CDR2 reads SVGIG (reference sequence). The CDR3 is 14 residues long. The V end was cut by 5 bases, the J end by 1 base, with 14 bases between. CDR3 region: CAWGHGGIQETQYF. The CDR3 DNA follows: TGTGCCTGGGGCCACGGGGGAATCCAAGAGACCCAGTACTTC.

This clone showed up just a few times. The chain recombines TRBV6-5 with TRBJ2-1, with TRBD2 matching 10 bases. The CDR3 contains 16 residues. Trimming at V came to 2 bases and at J to 8 bases, leaving 9 bases not matched to a gene. Germline CDR1 is MNHEY and CDR2 is SVGAGI. The CDR3 loop is CASSYIRASGSHEQFF. The CDR3 coding sequence is TGTGCCAGCAGTTACATTCGGGCTAGCGGGAGCCATGAGCAGTTCTTC.

This clone was counted a few times. The CDR3 DNA follows: TGCAGCGTCGGGACAGGGGCGATGCTATACGAGCAGTACTTC. Its protein is CSVGTGAMLYEQYF. The rearrangement joins TRBV29-1 to TRBJ2-7; 10 bases align to TRBD1. After removal of 6 bases from V and 4 bases from J, the junction contained 9 bases not matched to a gene. The CDR3 spans 14 residues. In germline, CDR1 is SQVTM, CDR2 ANQGSEA.

This clone was picked up a small number of times. V usage is TRBV4-3 and J usage is TRBJ1-1, with D uncertain. Germline V lookup: CDR1 LGHNA, CDR2 YSLEER. Trimming cost V 0 bases and J 5 bases, with 7 bases left between them. The CDR3 is 13 amino acids. CDR3 DNA sequence: TGCGCCAGCAGCCAAGAAGGGATAACTGAAGCTTTCTTT. Its translation: CASSQEGITEAFF.

This clone was observed at least ten times. The CDR3: CASSPWAGLADNEQFF. The CDR3 DNA sequence: TGTGCCAGCAGCCCCTGGGCGGGACTAGCGGACAATGAGCAGTTCTTC. The chain links TRBV7-9 to TRBJ2-1, with 11 bases aligning to TRBD2. CDR1 and CDR2 (germline): SEHNR, FQNEAQ (reference sequence). This CDR3 is built from 16 residues. Losses at the gene ends were 5 bases for V and 5 bases for J; bases not matched to a gene: 8.

This chain uses TRBV25-1 with TRBJ2-5; D call uncertain. This CDR3 is built from 13 residues. V was trimmed by 6 bases and J by 3 bases, leaving 11 bases between them. Germline-derived CDR1 and CDR2 are MGHDK and SYGVNS. This CDR3 is CASRVQIEETQYF. CDR3 in DNA: TGTGCCAGCAGAGTGCAGATAGAAGAGACCCAGTACTTC.

A few counts support this clone. DNA for the CDR3: TGTGCCAGCAGCGCGGGACCAAATCAGCCCCAGCATTTT. This sequence encodes CASSAGPNQPQHF. The genes are TRBV9 and TRBJ1-5; D possibly corresponds to TRBD1 (5 bases). CDR1 SGDLS and CDR2 YYNGEE come from the germline V gene. V was shortened by 3 bases and J by 4 bases, with 8 bases between the two germline ends. The CDR3 length is 13 residues.

The chain recombines TRBV9 with TRBJ2-2; 9 nucleotides align to TRBD2. Germline CDR1 and CDR2: SGDLS and YYNGEE. Trimming cost V 4 bases and J 4 bases; bases outside gene matches: 14. The CDR3 runs 18 residues. As DNA, the CDR3 is TGTGCCAGCAGCCCCCGCGGCGGGAGGGCCTTGGGCACCGGGGAGCTGTTTTTT. Translated: CASSPRGGRALGTGELFF.

A word on this clone: Different DNA sequences within this sample yield the same CDR3. The V and J genes are TRBV30 and TRBJ1-4; D may be TRBD1 (5 bases). With 4 bases removed from V and 4 bases from J, the gap between germline ends came to 10 bases. The CDR3 is made up of 13 amino acids. The germline V gene has CDR1 GTSNPN and CDR2 SVGIG (reference sequence). The DNA of the CDR3 is TGTGCCTGGACGGGGCAGCTTAATGAAAAACTGTTTTTT. Amino acids: CAWTGQLNEKLFF.

The genes are TRBV30 and TRBJ1-5, with D unclear. CDR3 length: 16 amino acids. Trimming removed 1 base at V and 5 bases at J, with 18 bases between. CDR1 is GTSNPN and CDR2 is SVGIG in the germline V gene (reference sequence). CDR3: CAWSGARTVGDQPQHF. The CDR3 nucleotides read TGTGCCTGGAGTGGGGCCCGCACAGTAGGTGATCAGCCCCAGCATTTT.

J is TRBJ1-6 and V is TRBV4-3; no definite D call. V lost 6 bases and J 7 bases, leaving 10 bases between the germline ends. The CDR3 contains 13 residues. Germline V gene lookup returns CDR1 LGHNA and CDR2 YSLEER. The CDR3 DNA reads TGCGCCAGCAGTCCGCGTGGAAATTCACCCCTCCACTTT. Its translation: CASSPRGNSPLHF.

With regard to this clone: Within the sample, other DNA sequences also encode this same CDR3. The chain has TRBV20-1 and TRBJ1-2; D gene uncertain. The CDR3 contains 11 residues. Germline loops: CDR1 DFQATT, CDR2 SNEGSKA (reference sequence). The V end lost 0 bases, the J end lost 4 bases, and 3 bases lay between the germline ends. CDR3: CSARDSYGYTF. The CDR3 bases are TGCAGTGCTAGAGATAGCTATGGCTACACCTTC.

V is TRBV5-1 and J is TRBJ2-7; 12 bases map to TRBD1. After removal of 3 bases from V and 4 bases from J, the junction contained 8 bases not matched to a gene. Germline V gene sequence: CDR1 SGHRS, CDR2 YFSETQ. CDR3 length equals 16 residues. The CDR3 loop is CASSSYPGQGAYEQYF. In DNA, the CDR3 is TGCGCCAGCAGCTCCTATCCGGGACAGGGGGCTTACGAGCAGTACTTC.

The chain employs TRBV19 and TRBJ2-6, with D unresolved. CDR1 is LNHDA and CDR2 is SQIVND in the germline V gene (reference sequence). The CDR3 loop spans 16 amino acids. Between the trimmed V and J ends, which lost 3 bases and 0 bases, there was a span of 9 bases. CDR3 loop: CASSIPYPSGANVLTF. CDR3 DNA: TGTGCCAGTAGTATTCCTTACCCCTCTGGGGCCAACGTCCTGACTTTC.

Concerning this clone itself: Other DNA sequences of this sample code for an identical CDR3. The V gene is TRBV7-2, the J gene TRBJ2-5, with unresolved D. CDR3 length: 12 amino acids. V lost 4 bases to trimming and J lost 0 bases, with 3 bases between them. Germline values: CDR1 SGHTA, CDR2 FQGNSA. The CDR3 is CASSSHQETQYF. In DNA form, the CDR3 reads TGTGCCAGCAGCTCCCACCAAGAGACCCAGTACTTC.

The chain couples TRBV4-2 to TRBJ2-2; 9 nucleotides agree with TRBD1. The CDR3 sequence is 18 residues long. V was clipped by 0 bases and J by 4 bases; unmatched bases: 9. Germline V gene lookup returns CDR1 LGHNA and CDR2 YNFKEQ. The CDR3 reads CASSQDYRDRAGTGELFF. CDR3 sequence (DNA): TGTGCCAGCAGCCAAGATTACAGGGACAGGGCGGGCACCGGGGAGCTGTTTTTT.

This clone was counted only a few times. This sequence joins TRBV7-9 and TRBJ1-1; D remains ambiguous. CDR3 length equals 13 residues. The germline V and J ends were trimmed by 3 bases and 11 bases, with 16 bases remaining between them. Germline assignment: CDR1 SEHNR and CDR2 FQNEAQ (reference sequence). This CDR3 is CASSFGFSEDAFF. The CDR3 nucleotides read TGTGCCAGCAGCTTTGGCTTTTCTGAAGACGCTTTCTTT. The full variable domain, with the rest looked up from reference TRBV7-9 and TRBJ1-1, is DTGVSQNPRHKITKRGQNVTFRCDPISEHNRLYWYRQTLGQGPEFLTYFQNEAQLEKSRLLSDRFSAERPKGSFSTLEIQRTEQGDSAMYLCASSFGFSEDAFFGQGTRLTVV.

This sequence joins TRBV4-3 and TRBJ2-1; D not certain. V gave up 0 bases and J gave up 0 bases, with 18 bases separating them. CDR1 LGHNA and CDR2 YSLEER come from the germline V gene. The CDR3 has 19 amino acids. CDR3 coding DNA: TGCGCCAGCAGCCAAGATGTCCTCTTGGTTAGAAGCTCCTACAATGAGCAGTTCTTC. Its translation: CASSQDVLLVRSSYNEQFF.

This clone was recorded a few times. The chain recombines TRBV18 with TRBJ1-1, with TRBD1 matching over 8 bases. CDR3 length: 16 residues. Germline lookup yields CDR1 KGHSH and CDR2 LQKENI. J lost 6 bases, V lost 4 bases, and 13 bases had no gene match. The CDR3 bases are TGTGCCAGCTCACGCGGGGCAGGACAGGGTATCCCTGAAGCTTTCTTT. Protein product: CASSRGAGQGIPEAFF.

This clone was counted between two and nine times. This sequence joins TRBV7-3 and TRBJ2-3, with 10 bases aligning to TRBD2. From germline, CDR1 is SGHTA and CDR2 FQGTGA. Trimming at V came to 5 bases and at J to 4 bases, leaving 6 bases not matched to a gene. The CDR3 runs 15 residues. As DNA, the CDR3 is TGTGCCAGCAGCACCTCTAGCGGGAGAGCAGATACGCAGTATTTT. Translating it yields CASSTSSGRADTQYF. Drawing the rest from reference TRBV7-3 and TRBJ2-3, the complete variable domain is GAGVSQTPSNKVTEKGKYVELRCDPISGHTALYWYRQSLGQGPEFLIYFQGTGAADDSGLPNDRFFAVRPEGSVSTLKIQRTERGDSAVYLCASSTSSGRADTQYFGPGTRLTVL.

The chain recombines TRBV30 with TRBJ2-7; 7 nucleotides match TRBD1. The trim removed 0 bases at V and 4 bases at J, leaving 9 bases unmatched. The CDR3 is made up of 15 amino acids. The germline CDR1 and CDR2 sequences are GTSNPN and SVGIG (reference sequence). CDR3 sequence: CAWSVMLGQLYEQYF. The CDR3 bases are TGTGCCTGGAGTGTAATGTTGGGACAGTTGTACGAGCAGTACTTC. The full variable domain, rest sourced from reference TRBV30 and TRBJ2-7, is SQTIHQWPATLVQPVGSPLSLECTVEGTSNPNLYWYRQAAGRGLQLLFYSVGIGQISSEVPQNLSASRPQDRQFILSSKKLLLSDSGFYLCAWSVMLGQLYEQYFGPGTRLTVT.

This clone turned up a few times. A read error may be the cause here, since a much bigger clone is one base away. This chain uses TRBV28 with TRBJ2-6; D uncertain. The V gene's germline CDR1 is MDHEN and CDR2 SYDVKM. Trimming took off 6 bases at V and 9 bases at J, with 12 bases between the two ends. CDR3 size: 13 residues. The CDR3 here is CASRYTMGNVLTF. DNA of the CDR3: TGTGCCAGCAGATACACGATGGGCAACGTCCTGACTTTC.

This clone came up a few times. V gene TRBV7-9 combines with J gene TRBJ2-7; possibly TRBD2 for D (5 bases). Germline CDR1 is SEHNR and CDR2 is FQNEAQ (reference sequence). The CDR3 is made up of 14 amino acids. With 0 bases removed from V and 0 bases from J, the gap between germline ends came to 6 bases. The CDR3 coding sequence is TGTGCCAGCAGCTTAGCGGGGAGCTCCTACGAGCAGTACGTC. The encoded protein is CASSLAGSSYEQYV.

This clone was recorded a few times. The chain is built from TRBV21-1 and TRBJ2-7; TRBD2 is the table's D call, not checked against the DNA. TRBV21-1 is described as a pseudogene. This CDR3 spans 11 amino acids. The CDR3 sequence is CASSPPREQYF. The CDR3 DNA follows: TGTGCCAGCAGTCCTCCTCGGGAGCAGTACTTC.

CDR3 coding DNA: TGTGCCAGTAGTTCACATCTAGCCGGGGAGCTGTTTTTT. It translates to CASSSHLAGELFF. The rearrangement uses TRBV19 and TRBJ2-2; D is unresolved. The germline V and J ends were trimmed by 5 bases and 6 bases, with 10 bases remaining between them. The CDR3 has 13 amino acids. CDR1 LNHDA and CDR2 SQIVND come from the germline V gene (reference sequence).

This clone came up a few times. J is TRBJ2-3 and V is TRBV19, with D perhaps TRBD2 (7 bases). V gave up 3 bases and J gave up 2 bases, with 9 bases separating them. Germline lookup yields CDR1 LNHDA and CDR2 SQIVND (reference sequence). CDR3 length equals 14 residues. CDR3 in amino acids: CASSIAGATDTQYF. For the CDR3, the DNA is TGTGCCAGTAGTATCGCGGGGGCCACAGATACGCAGTATTTT.